A single sample is the source of the 20 T cell receptor beta chains below, sequenced in a study of shared clonotypes between healthy human individuals. Clones were sequenced by immunoSEQ multiplex PCR, and TCRdb holds only the in-frame ones, with some missing. The repertoire includes about 1,800,000 clones, about 95% of them detected once, and approximately 1.2% sits in the top ten. Naive CD8 cells, CD45RO-negative and positively selected for CCR7, excluded terminally differentiated effector memory CD45RA+ cells. Specimen: naive CD8+ T cells sorted from blood. The receptors stem from a man between 18 and 29 years old in good health.

This chain links TRBV27 with TRBJ2-3; 10 nucleotides line up with TRBD2. The length of the CDR3 is 17 residues. After removal of 6 bases from V and 0 bases from J, the junction contained 9 bases not matched to a gene. CDR1 MNHEY and CDR2 SMNVEV come from the germline V gene (reference sequence). The CDR3 DNA is TGTGCCAGCAGAGGAGGACTTAGCGGGAGGAGCACAGATACGCAGTATTTT. Translated: CASRGGLSGRSTDTQYF.

The chain has TRBV11-2 and TRBJ1-6; D gene uncertain. V lost 1 base to trimming and J lost 4 bases, with 11 bases between them. The CDR3 contains 16 residues. Germline-derived CDR1 and CDR2 are SGHAT and FQNNGV. The CDR3 bases are TGTGCCAGCAGCTTAGTGGGAGAGATATATAATTCACCCCTCCACTTT. Translated, it gives CASSLVGEIYNSPLHF.

The rearrangement uses TRBV5-4 and TRBJ2-2; D tentatively reads TRBD1 or TRBD2 (7 bases each). Germline V lookup: CDR1 SGHNT, CDR2 YYREEE (reference sequence). Trimming removed 4 bases at V and 7 bases at J, with 17 bases between. This CDR3 is 15 amino acids long. CDR3: CASSPSGGGFGELFF. Here the CDR3 DNA reads TGTGCCAGCAGCCCCTCAGGGGGGGGCTTCGGGGAGCTGTTTTTT.

V usage is TRBV5-1 and J usage is TRBJ1-3; 8 bases match TRBD1. Looked up from germline, CDR1 is SGHRS and CDR2 is YFSETQ. The CDR3 loop spans 14 amino acids. V lost 4 bases, J lost 10 bases, and 10 bases stayed unmatched. The CDR3: CASSQPGQDPTIYF. The DNA of the CDR3 is TGCGCCAGCAGCCAACCGGGACAGGACCCTACCATATATTTT.

This clone was counted a single time. The V gene is TRBV19, the J gene TRBJ2-7; no definite D call. CDR3 length equals 13 residues. The V and J ends lost 6 bases and 3 bases respectively, with 12 bases between them. Germline V lookup: CDR1 LNHDA, CDR2 SQIVND (reference sequence). This CDR3 reads CASSEGRNYEQYF. CDR3 bases: TGTGCCAGTAGCGAAGGGCGGAACTACGAGCAGTACTTC.

The V and J genes are TRBV7-9 and TRBJ1-5; 9 bases are shared with TRBD1. CDR1 and CDR2 (germline): SEHNR, FQNEAQ (reference sequence). This CDR3 has 15 amino acids. The junction had 6 bases not matched to a gene; V was cut back by 3 bases and J by 6 bases. The CDR3 DNA reads TGTGCCAGCAGCTTGTTCGGGACAGGGCTTCAGCCCCAGCATTTT. It encodes CASSLFGTGLQPQHF.

This CDR3 reads CASSAASTGGDHF. The CDR3 nucleotides read TGTGCCAGCAGCGCAGCATCGACTGGAGGGGACCACTTT. The genes are TRBV6-8 and TRBJ1-6; a weak D match, TRBD1 (5 bases). Germline CDR1 MNHGY, CDR2 SAAAGT. V gave up 6 bases and J gave up 18 bases, with 21 bases separating them. The CDR3 has 13 amino acids.

The V gene is TRBV13, the J gene TRBJ2-7, with 9 nucleotides matching TRBD1. Germline CDR1 and CDR2: PRHDT and FYEKMQ (reference sequence). The junction had 5 bases not matched to a gene; V was cut back by 5 bases and J by 3 bases. This CDR3 spans 14 amino acids. CDR3 DNA: TGTGCCAGCAGCACCACAGGGGGCGGCTACGAGCAGTACTTC. Amino acids: CASSTTGGGYEQYF.

J is TRBJ2-1 and V is TRBV7-8, with TRBD2 matching 11 bases. From germline, CDR1 is SGHVS and CDR2 FQNEAQ. V trimming: 0 bases; J trimming: 7 bases; junction bases outside the gene matches: 11. There are 18 residues in the CDR3. CDR3 sequence reads: CASSLAGLADLIGNEQFF. As DNA, the CDR3 is TGTGCCAGCAGCTTAGCGGGACTAGCGGATCTTATCGGGAATGAGCAGTTCTTC.

This clone was detected a few times. Other nucleotide sequences from this sample produce the same CDR3. J is TRBJ1-1 and V is TRBV6-5; TRBD1 might be the D (5 bases). V shed 1 base and J shed 1 base, with 7 bases lying between them. Per germline, CDR1 MNHEY and CDR2 SVGAGI. CDR3 length equals 14 residues. CDR3 coding DNA: TGTGCCAGCAGTTACTGGCAGGGGAACACTGAAGCTTTCTTT. As protein: CASSYWQGNTEAFF.

The J gene is TRBJ2-7, the V gene TRBV4-1; TRBD2 might be the D (5 bases). Germline V gives CDR1 MGHRA, CDR2 YSYEKL. Trimming left V 1 base short and J 6 bases short, with 10 bases between. The CDR3 sequence is 13 residues long. The CDR3 loop reads CASSQAGNFEQYF. The CDR3 nucleotides are TGCGCCAGCAGCCAAGCCGGGAACTTCGAGCAGTACTTC.

A word on this clone: The sample has other DNA sequences that encode this CDR3 too. The V gene is TRBV7-9, the J gene TRBJ2-3; D might be TRBD1 or TRBD2, each matching 5 bases. Between the trimmed V and J ends, which lost 5 bases and 6 bases, there was a span of 9 bases. The CDR3 runs 12 residues. From germline, CDR1 is SEHNR and CDR2 FQNEAQ (reference sequence). CDR3 amino acids: CASSLREDTQYF. CDR3 sequence (DNA): TGTGCCAGCAGCCTCAGGGAGGATACGCAGTATTTT.

V gene TRBV7-8 combines with J gene TRBJ2-3, with D perhaps TRBD1 (6 bases). Deletions cut 5 bases from V and 5 bases from J, with 17 bases between. Germline CDR1 is SGHVS and CDR2 is FQNEAQ. The CDR3 spans 15 residues. CDR3 region: CASSPLTGSIDTQYF. The CDR3 DNA sequence: TGTGCCAGCAGCCCGTTGACAGGTTCGATAGATACGCAGTATTTT.

J is TRBJ2-3 and V is TRBV12-5; D may be TRBD2 (5 bases). CDR1 is LGHNT, CDR2 FRNRAP, per germline. V dropped 4 bases and J dropped 3 bases, with 20 bases sitting between them. This CDR3 is built from 17 residues. The CDR3 spells CASGSIREGLATDTQYF. The CDR3 DNA sequence: TGTGCTAGTGGTTCCATTCGAGAGGGTTTGGCGACAGATACGCAGTATTTT. Using reference TRBV12-5 and TRBJ2-3 for the parts outside the CDR3, the full variable domain is DARVTQTPRHKVTEMGQEVTMRCQPILGHNTVFWYRQTMMQGLELLAYFRNRAPLDDSGMPKDRFSAEMPDATLATLKIQPSEPRDSAVYFCASGSIREGLATDTQYFGPGTRLTVL.

The chain joins TRBV7-9 to TRBJ1-1; the D is unclear. Germline assignment: CDR1 SEHNR and CDR2 FQNEAQ (reference sequence). The V end was cut by 5 bases, the J end by 1 base, with 11 bases between. The CDR3 consists of 14 residues. The CDR3 spells CASSPPDGNTEAFF. CDR3 coding DNA: TGTGCCAGCAGCCCACCGGACGGGAACACTGAAGCTTTCTTT.

This clone came up once. The CDR3 spells CASSPPGAGSYEQYF. CDR3 DNA sequence: TGTGCCAGCAGCCCCCCCGGAGCGGGGTCCTACGAGCAGTACTTC. The chain has TRBV7-2 and TRBJ2-7, with TRBD2 identical over 7 bases. The trim removed 5 bases at V and 1 base at J, leaving 8 bases unmatched. CDR3 size: 15 residues. Per the germline V gene, CDR1 is SGHTA and CDR2 is FQGNSA.

Concerning this clone itself: Other nucleotide sequences from this sample produce the same CDR3. The chain employs TRBV7-9 and TRBJ2-3; TRBD2 aligns across 11 bases. There are 15 residues in the CDR3. Trimming took 3 bases from V and 3 from J; bases not matched to a gene: 2. CDR1 is SEHNR, CDR2 FQNEAQ, per germline (reference sequence). This CDR3 reads CASSFLAGGTDTQYF. CDR3 coding DNA: TGTGCCAGCAGCTTCTTAGCGGGAGGGACAGATACGCAGTATTTT.

The chain recombines TRBV4-1 with TRBJ1-2; the D is unclear. Trimming stripped 1 base from V and 8 bases from J, with 11 bases between. Germline V gene lookup returns CDR1 MGHRA and CDR2 YSYEKL. The CDR3 is made up of 13 amino acids. The CDR3 nucleotides read TGCGCCAGCAGCCAAGTGGGCAGTCAAGGCTACACCTTC. Protein: CASSQVGSQGYTF.

Regarding this clone: Other DNA sequences in the same sample also yield this CDR3. The rearrangement links TRBV27 to TRBJ1-5; no clear D. V was pared by 3 bases and J by 3 bases, with 6 bases between. Germline CDR1 reads MNHEY; CDR2 reads SMNVEV (reference sequence). The CDR3 is 13 amino acids. This CDR3 is CASSFGDNQPQHF. The DNA for the CDR3 is TGTGCCAGCAGTTTTGGGGACAATCAGCCCCAGCATTTT.

This clone was found once. This chain joins TRBV6-5 and TRBJ2-2, with D possibly TRBD2 on 6 matching bases. Per germline, CDR1 MNHEY and CDR2 SVGAGI. V dropped 0 bases and J dropped 6 bases, with 14 bases sitting between them. There are 16 residues in the CDR3. CDR3 amino acids: CASSYSRTGGAGELFF. CDR3 nucleotides: TGTGCCAGCAGTTACTCCAGGACCGGCGGGGCCGGGGAGCTGTTTTTT.